This passage covers 15 T cell receptor beta chains from one sample sequenced in a study of response to subunit inactivated influenza vaccine. One entry per CDR3 protein results from TCRdb running MiXCR on the RT-PCR reads. This sample has 550,000 to 800,000 distinct CDR3 sequences, with 15% to 19% found just once. The sample consisted of PBMCs from blood, taken 11 to 12 days after vaccination. These receptors originate from a man aged 45-65 years who received an inactivated influenza vaccine.

CDR3 sequence (DNA): TGCGCCAGCGGACGAGGACAGGGGAGCTCTGGGGCCAACGTCCTGACTTTC. Its protein is CASGRGQGSSGANVLTF. V is TRBV5-1 and J is TRBJ2-6, with 9 bases matching TRBD1. The CDR3 has 17 residues. The V and J ends lost 7 bases and 0 bases, in that order; junction bases with no gene match: 8. Looked up from germline, CDR1 is SGHRS and CDR2 is YFSETQ.

The rearrangement links TRBV9 to TRBJ2-6; no reliable D call. The CDR3 runs 15 residues. The ends were cut back, 2 bases at V and 1 base at J, with 7 bases in the middle. Germline V lookup: CDR1 SGDLS, CDR2 YYNGEE. The CDR3 loop reads CASSVLGSGANVLTF. CDR3 coding DNA: TGTGCCAGCAGCGTTTTAGGATCTGGGGCCAACGTCCTGACTTTC.

This clonotype was found many times. The chain couples TRBV7-2 to TRBJ2-7; D is undetermined. This CDR3 region has 14 residues. Germline loops: CDR1 SGHTA, CDR2 FQGNSA. V shed 1 base and J shed 4 bases, with 11 bases lying between them. The CDR3, as DNA: TGTGCCAGCAGCTTAGGTGGGCAGTCTTACGAGCAGTACTTC. Translation gives CASSLGGQSYEQYF.

The chain employs TRBV5-6 and TRBJ1-1; D is possibly TRBD1 (6 bases). The V gene's germline CDR1 is SGHDT and CDR2 YYEEEE. The CDR3 runs 15 residues. V was pared by 4 bases and J by 1 base, with 14 bases between. The CDR3 DNA sequence: TGTGCCAGCAGCACCCTGGGGGGGCAGAACACTGAAGCTTTCTTT. It is translated as CASSTLGGQNTEAFF.

The chain combines TRBV5-1 with TRBJ1-2, with no clear D. Germline-derived CDR1 and CDR2 are SGHRS and YFSETQ. There are 16 residues in the CDR3. With 0 bases removed from V and 4 bases from J, the gap between germline ends came to 16 bases. This chain's CDR3 is CASSLVGETQVYGYTF. In DNA, the CDR3 is TGCGCCAGCAGCTTGGTCGGTGAGACCCAGGTCTATGGCTACACCTTC.

The chain joins TRBV29-1 to TRBJ2-7; no firm D call. Germline CDR1 is SQVTM and CDR2 is ANQGSEA. V shed 7 bases and J shed 3 bases, with 13 bases lying between them. The CDR3 extends over 12 amino acids. The CDR3 here is CSGLGTNYEQYF. CDR3 in DNA: TGCAGCGGACTTGGAACGAACTACGAGCAGTACTTC.

This clonotype was seen only a few times. The CDR3 spells CASSTQGVHSGNTIYF. The DNA for the CDR3 is TGTGCCAGCAGTACACAGGGGGTCCACTCTGGAAACACCATATATTTT. V gene TRBV12-3 or TRBV12-4 combines with J gene TRBJ1-3; 8 nucleotides align to TRBD1. After removal of 5 bases from V and 0 bases from J, the junction contained 6 bases not matched to a gene. CDR3 size: 16 residues.

The CDR3 spells CASGTATRRTGELFF. The CDR3 DNA reads TGTGCCTCCGGAACCGCGACTAGAAGGACCGGGGAGCTGTTTTTT. The chain has TRBV3-1 and TRBJ2-2; perhaps TRBD2 as D (6 bases). The germline V gene encodes CDR1 LGHDT and CDR2 YNNKEL (reference sequence). Deletions cut 11 bases from V and 5 bases from J, with 21 bases between. This CDR3 has 15 amino acids.

CDR3 nucleotides: TGCAGTGCTGCCGGGACAGAGAAATCCAATTCACCCCTCCACTTT. Translating it yields CSAAGTEKSNSPLHF. This chain links TRBV20-1 with TRBJ1-6, with 7 bases aligning to TRBD1. The CDR3 length is 15 residues. Germline CDR1 reads DFQATT; CDR2 reads SNEGSKA (reference sequence). V shed 5 bases, J shed 7 bases, and the junction held 11 bases outside the gene matches.

The sample holds a few counts of this clonotype. The genes are TRBV5-1 and TRBJ2-5; D uncertain. The V end lost 2 bases, the J end lost 1 base, and 6 bases lay between the germline ends. Germline V lookup: CDR1 SGHRS, CDR2 YFSETQ. The CDR3 runs to 13 residues. The chain's CDR3 is CASSFQVQETQYF. In nucleotides, the CDR3 is TGCGCCAGCAGCTTTCAGGTCCAAGAGACCCAGTACTTC.

The sample holds a few counts of this clonotype. The chain is built from TRBV21-1 and TRBJ2-7. TRBV21-1 is deemed a pseudogene. The CDR3 has 12 amino acids. CDR3 region: CASSKAGFEQYF. Written as DNA, the CDR3 is TGTGCCAGCAGCAAAGCTGGCTTCGAGCAGTACTTC.

A few counts support this clonotype. This sequence joins TRBV12-3 or TRBV12-4 and TRBJ2-5; tentatively, D is TRBD1 or TRBD2 (6 bases each). V gave up 8 bases and J gave up 5 bases, with 18 bases separating them. This CDR3 region has 14 residues. The CDR3 sequence is CASSRRGSGETQYF. The DNA of the CDR3 is TGTGCCAGCTCTAGGAGGGGGTCAGGTGAGACCCAGTACTTC.

This clonotype was picked up a small number of times. V and J are TRBV6-1 and TRBJ1-1; D is perhaps TRBD1 (5 bases). The CDR3 has 15 amino acids. Trimming removed 6 bases from V and 5 bases from J, with 19 bases in between. CDR1 is MNHNS and CDR2 is SASEGT in the germline V gene. The CDR3 region is CASSERMDTRTEAFF. CDR3 coding DNA: TGTGCCAGCAGCGAACGAATGGACACCAGAACTGAAGCTTTCTTT.

This clonotype has only a few counts. V gene TRBV27 combines with J gene TRBJ1-5; 8 nucleotides align to TRBD1. Germline V gene data show CDR1 as MNHEY and CDR2 as SMNVEV (reference sequence). J was trimmed by 9 bases and V by 7 bases; bases with no gene match: 8. The CDR3 has 13 amino acids. CDR3 DNA sequence: TGTGCCAGCAAACGGACAGGGTTTGGGCCCCAGCATTTT. Protein product: CASKRTGFGPQHF.

The chain carries TRBV24-1 and TRBJ2-1, with 10 bases aligning to TRBD2. Germline CDR1 KGHDR, CDR2 SFDVKD. Losses at the gene ends were 3 bases for V and 3 bases for J; bases not matched to a gene: 7. The CDR3 has 17 residues. The CDR3 DNA follows: TGTGCCACCAGTGATCGTTCACTAGCGGGACTCTACAATGAGCAGTTCTTC. This encodes CATSDRSLAGLYNEQFF.